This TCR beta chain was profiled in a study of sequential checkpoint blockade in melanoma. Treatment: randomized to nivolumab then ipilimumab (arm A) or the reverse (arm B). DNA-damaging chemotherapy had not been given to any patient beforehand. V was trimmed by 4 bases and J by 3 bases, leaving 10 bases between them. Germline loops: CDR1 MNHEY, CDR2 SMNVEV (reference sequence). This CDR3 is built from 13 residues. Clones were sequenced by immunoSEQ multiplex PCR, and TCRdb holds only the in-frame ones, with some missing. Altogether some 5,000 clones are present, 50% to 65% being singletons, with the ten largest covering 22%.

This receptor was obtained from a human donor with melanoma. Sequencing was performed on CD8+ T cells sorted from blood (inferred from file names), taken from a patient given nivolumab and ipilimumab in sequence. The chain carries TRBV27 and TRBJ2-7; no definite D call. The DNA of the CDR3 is TGTGCCAGCAGTTCGATTCTACGCTACGAGCAGTACTTC. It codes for CASSSILRYEQYF.